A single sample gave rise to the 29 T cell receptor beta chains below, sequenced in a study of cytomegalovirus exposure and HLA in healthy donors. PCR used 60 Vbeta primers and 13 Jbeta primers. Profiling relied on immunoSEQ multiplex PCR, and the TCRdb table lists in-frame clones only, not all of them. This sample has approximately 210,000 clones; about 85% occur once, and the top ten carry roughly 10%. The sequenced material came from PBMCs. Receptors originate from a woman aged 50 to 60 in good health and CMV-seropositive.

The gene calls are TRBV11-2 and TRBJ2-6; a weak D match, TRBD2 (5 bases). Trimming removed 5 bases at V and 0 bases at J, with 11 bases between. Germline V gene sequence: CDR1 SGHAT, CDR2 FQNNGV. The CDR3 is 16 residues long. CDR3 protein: CASSLRRSSGANVLTF. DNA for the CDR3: TGTGCCAGCAGCCTACGGAGGAGCTCTGGGGCCAACGTCCTGACTTTC.

The CDR3 loop is CSARPRNEQFF. The CDR3 DNA reads TGCAGTGCTAGGCCCAGAAATGAGCAGTTCTTC. The rearrangement joins TRBV20-1 to TRBJ2-1; D is unclear. Germline V gene sequence: CDR1 DFQATT, CDR2 SNEGSKA (reference sequence). This CDR3 has 11 residues. With 3 bases removed from V and 7 bases from J, the gap between germline ends came to 7 bases.

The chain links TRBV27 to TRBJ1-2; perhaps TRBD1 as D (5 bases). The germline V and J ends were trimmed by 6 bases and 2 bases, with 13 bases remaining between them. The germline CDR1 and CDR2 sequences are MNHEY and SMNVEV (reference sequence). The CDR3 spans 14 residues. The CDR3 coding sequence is TGTGCCAGCAGCGTCACAGGTGGGAACTATGGCTACACCTTC. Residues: CASSVTGGNYGYTF.

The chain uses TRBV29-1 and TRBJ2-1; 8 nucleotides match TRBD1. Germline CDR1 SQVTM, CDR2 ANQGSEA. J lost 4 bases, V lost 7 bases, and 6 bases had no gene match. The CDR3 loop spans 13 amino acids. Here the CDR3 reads CSADREEYNEQFF. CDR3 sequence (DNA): TGCAGCGCGGACAGGGAAGAGTACAATGAGCAGTTCTTC.

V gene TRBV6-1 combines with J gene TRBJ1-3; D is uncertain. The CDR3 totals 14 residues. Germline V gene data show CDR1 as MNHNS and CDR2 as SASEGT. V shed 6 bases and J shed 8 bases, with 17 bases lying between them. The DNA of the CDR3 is TGTGCCAGCAGCCCGACCCAAATTGGGCACACCATATATTTT. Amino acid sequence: CASSPTQIGHTIYF.

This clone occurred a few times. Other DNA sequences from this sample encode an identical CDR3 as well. In nucleotides, the CDR3 is TGCGCCAGCAGCCAAGAGACGGGCTATGGCTACACCTTC. Protein sequence: CASSQETGYGYTF. The chain joins TRBV4-3 to TRBJ1-2, with D uncertain. The CDR3 sequence is 13 residues long. CDR1 and CDR2 from the germline V gene are LGHNA and YSLEER. Trimming took 0 bases from V and 4 from J, leaving 6 bases between them.

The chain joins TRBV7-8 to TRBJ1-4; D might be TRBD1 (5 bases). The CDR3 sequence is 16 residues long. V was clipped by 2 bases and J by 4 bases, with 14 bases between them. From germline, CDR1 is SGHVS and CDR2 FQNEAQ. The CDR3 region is CASSLSPGLINEKLFF. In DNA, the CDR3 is TGTGCCAGCAGCTTATCTCCGGGACTGATTAATGAAAAACTGTTTTTT.

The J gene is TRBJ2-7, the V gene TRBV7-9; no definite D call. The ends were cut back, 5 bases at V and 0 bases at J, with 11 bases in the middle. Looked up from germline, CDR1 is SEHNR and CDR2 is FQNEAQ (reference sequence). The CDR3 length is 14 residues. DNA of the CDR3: TGTGCCAGCAGCCTAACAGAACTCTCCTACGAGCAGTACTTC. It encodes CASSLTELSYEQYF.

The CDR3 is CASSPPGLAADTYEQYF. The DNA for the CDR3 is TGTGCCAGCTCACCACCGGGACTAGCGGCGGATACCTACGAGCAGTACTTC. This rearrangement joins TRBV18 to TRBJ2-7, with 11 bases lining up with TRBD2. The trim removed 0 bases at V and 2 bases at J, leaving 6 bases unmatched. CDR1 KGHSH and CDR2 LQKENI come from the germline V gene. The CDR3 loop spans 17 amino acids.

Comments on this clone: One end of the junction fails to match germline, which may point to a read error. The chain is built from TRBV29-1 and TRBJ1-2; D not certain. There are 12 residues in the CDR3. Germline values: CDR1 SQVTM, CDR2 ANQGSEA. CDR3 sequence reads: CSGESFGYGYTF. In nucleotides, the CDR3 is TGCAGCGGTGAATCGTTCGGGTATGGCTACACCTTC.

CDR3 DNA sequence: TGTGCCAGCAGGGCAGCGGGGGGGCCCTACAATGAGCAGTTCTTC. It translates to CASRAAGGPYNEQFF. The rearrangement joins TRBV6-1 to TRBJ2-1; 10 bases agree with TRBD2. Trimming at V came to 6 bases and at J to 2 bases, leaving 4 bases not matched to a gene. Germline lookup yields CDR1 MNHNS and CDR2 SASEGT. This CDR3 region has 15 residues.

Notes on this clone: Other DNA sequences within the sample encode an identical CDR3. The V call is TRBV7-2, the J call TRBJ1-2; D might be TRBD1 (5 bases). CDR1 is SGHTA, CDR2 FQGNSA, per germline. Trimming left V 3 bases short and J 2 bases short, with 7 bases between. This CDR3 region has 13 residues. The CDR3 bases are TGTGCCAGCAGCTTGGGGGGGAACTATGGCTACACCTTC. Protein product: CASSLGGNYGYTF.

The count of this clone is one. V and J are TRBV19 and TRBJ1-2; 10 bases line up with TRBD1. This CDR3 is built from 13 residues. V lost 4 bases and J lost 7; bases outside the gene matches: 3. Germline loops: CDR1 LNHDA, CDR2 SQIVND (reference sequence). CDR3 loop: CASSTDRGTGYTF. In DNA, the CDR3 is TGTGCCAGTAGTACGGACAGGGGGACTGGCTACACCTTC.

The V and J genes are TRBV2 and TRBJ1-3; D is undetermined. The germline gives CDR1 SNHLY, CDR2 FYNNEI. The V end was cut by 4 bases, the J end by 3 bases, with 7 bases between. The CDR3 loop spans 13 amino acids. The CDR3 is CASSVLSGNTIYF. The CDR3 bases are TGTGCCAGCAGTGTTCTCAGTGGAAACACCATATATTTT.

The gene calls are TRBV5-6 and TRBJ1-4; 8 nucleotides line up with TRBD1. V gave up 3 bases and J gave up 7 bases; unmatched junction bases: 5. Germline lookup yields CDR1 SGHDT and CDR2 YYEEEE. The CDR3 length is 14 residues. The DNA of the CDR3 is TGTGCCAGCAGCTCAGGGGGCGCCGGTGAAAAACTGTTTTTT. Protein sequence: CASSSGGAGEKLFF.

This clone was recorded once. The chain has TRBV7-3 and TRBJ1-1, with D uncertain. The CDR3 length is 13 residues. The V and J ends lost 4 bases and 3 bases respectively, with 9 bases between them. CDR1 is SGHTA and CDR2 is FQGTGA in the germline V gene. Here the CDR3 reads CASSSRRDTEAFF. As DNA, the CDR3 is TGTGCCAGCAGCTCAAGGAGGGACACTGAAGCTTTCTTT.

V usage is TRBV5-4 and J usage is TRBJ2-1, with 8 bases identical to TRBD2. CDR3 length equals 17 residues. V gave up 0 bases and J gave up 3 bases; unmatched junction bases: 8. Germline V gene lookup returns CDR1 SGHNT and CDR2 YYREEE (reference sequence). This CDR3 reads CASSLDPASGGYNEQFF. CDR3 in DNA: TGTGCCAGCAGCTTGGACCCAGCCAGCGGGGGCTACAATGAGCAGTTCTTC.

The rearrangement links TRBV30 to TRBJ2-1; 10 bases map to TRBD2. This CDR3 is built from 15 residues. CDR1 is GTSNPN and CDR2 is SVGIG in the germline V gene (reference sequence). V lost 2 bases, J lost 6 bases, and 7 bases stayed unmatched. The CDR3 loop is CAWSPRTSGVNEQFF. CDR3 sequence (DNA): TGTGCCTGGAGTCCCCGAACTAGCGGGGTCAATGAGCAGTTCTTC.

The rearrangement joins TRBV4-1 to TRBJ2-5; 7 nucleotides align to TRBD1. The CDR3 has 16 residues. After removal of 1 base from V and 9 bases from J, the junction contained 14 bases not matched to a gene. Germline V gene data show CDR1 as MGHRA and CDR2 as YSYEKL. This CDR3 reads CASSQVLETGTAAQYF. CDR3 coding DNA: TGCGCCAGCAGCCAAGTCTTGGAGACAGGGACGGCGGCCCAGTACTTC.

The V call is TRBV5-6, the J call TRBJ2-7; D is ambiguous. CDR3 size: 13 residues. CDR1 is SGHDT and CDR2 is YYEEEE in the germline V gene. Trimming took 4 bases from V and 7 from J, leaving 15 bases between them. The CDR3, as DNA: TGTGCCAGCAGCCCCTCATATGATACAGAGCAGTACTTC. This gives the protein CASSPSYDTEQYF.

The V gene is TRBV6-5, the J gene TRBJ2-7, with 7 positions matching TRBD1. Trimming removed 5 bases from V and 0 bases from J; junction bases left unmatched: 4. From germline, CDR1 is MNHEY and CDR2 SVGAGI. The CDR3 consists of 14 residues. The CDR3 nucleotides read TGTGCCAGCAGTAGGGGGCTTAGCTCCTACGAGCAGTACTTC. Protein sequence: CASSRGLSSYEQYF.

CDR3 DNA sequence: TGTGCCACCAGCCCCACCGGGACAGGGAGAACTGAAGCTTTCTTT. Encoded protein: CATSPTGTGRTEAFF. The genes are TRBV15 and TRBJ1-1, with TRBD1 matching 9 bases. Per germline, CDR1 LNHNV and CDR2 YYDKDF (reference sequence). J gave up 5 bases and V 5 bases, and 9 bases lay outside the gene matches. There are 15 residues in the CDR3.

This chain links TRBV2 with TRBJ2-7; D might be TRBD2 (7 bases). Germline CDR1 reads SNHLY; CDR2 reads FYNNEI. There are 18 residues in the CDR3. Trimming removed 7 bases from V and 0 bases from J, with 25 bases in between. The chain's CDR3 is CASNEQHRRGGPSYEQYF. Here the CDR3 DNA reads TGTGCCAGCAACGAACAGCATCGCCGCGGGGGCCCCTCCTACGAGCAGTACTTC.

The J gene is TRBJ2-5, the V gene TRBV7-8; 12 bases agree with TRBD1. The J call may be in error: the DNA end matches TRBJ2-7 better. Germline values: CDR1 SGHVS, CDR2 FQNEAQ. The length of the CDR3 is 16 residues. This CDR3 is CASSFTGTGGYREQYF. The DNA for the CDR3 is TGTGCCAGCAGCTTTACCGGGACAGGGGGCTATCGCGAGCAGTACTTC.

The DNA for the CDR3 is TGTGCCAGCAGTTACAGGGGTAGGACTAGCTACACCTTC. Its translation: CASSYRGRTSYTF. The chain links TRBV27 to TRBJ1-2; the match to TRBD1 covers 7 bases. V gave up 4 bases and J gave up 9 bases; unmatched junction bases: 8. The CDR3 extends over 13 amino acids. The germline V gene has CDR1 MNHEY and CDR2 SMNVEV (reference sequence).

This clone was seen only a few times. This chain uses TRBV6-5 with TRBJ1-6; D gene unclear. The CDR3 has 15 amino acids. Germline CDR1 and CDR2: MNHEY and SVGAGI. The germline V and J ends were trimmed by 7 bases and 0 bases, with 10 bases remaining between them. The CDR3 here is CASNYLSSYNSPLHF. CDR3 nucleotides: TGTGCCAGCAACTATCTTAGCTCCTATAATTCACCCCTCCACTTT.

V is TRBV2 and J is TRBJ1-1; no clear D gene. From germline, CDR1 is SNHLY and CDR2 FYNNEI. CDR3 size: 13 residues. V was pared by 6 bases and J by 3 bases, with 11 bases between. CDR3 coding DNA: TGTGCCAGCAGCCCGCAGAGGTACACTGAAGCTTTCTTT. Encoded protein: CASSPQRYTEAFF.

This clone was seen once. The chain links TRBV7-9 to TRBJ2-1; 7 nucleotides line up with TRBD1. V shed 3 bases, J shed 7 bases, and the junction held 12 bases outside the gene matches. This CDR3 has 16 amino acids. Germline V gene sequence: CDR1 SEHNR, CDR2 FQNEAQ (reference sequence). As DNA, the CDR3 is TGTGCCAGCAGCTTTCGACAGGGCAACATCCCAAATGAGCAGTTCTTC. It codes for CASSFRQGNIPNEQFF.

The CDR3 DNA sequence: TGTGCCAGCAGTTTTAGGGGCCCCCCAGGTGATACGCAGTATTTT. It specifies CASSFRGPPGDTQYF. This chain uses TRBV28 with TRBJ2-3; weak D call: TRBD1 (5 bases). V dropped 3 bases and J dropped 6 bases, with 16 bases sitting between them. The V gene's germline CDR1 is MDHEN and CDR2 SYDVKM. The CDR3 contains 15 residues. Looking up the rest from reference TRBV28 and TRBJ2-3 gives the full variable domain: DVKVTQSSRYLVKRTGEKVFLECVQDMDHENMFWYRQDPGLGLRLIYFSYDVKMKEKGDIPEGYSVSREKKERFSLILESASTNQTSMYLCASSFRGPPGDTQYFGPGTRLTVL.